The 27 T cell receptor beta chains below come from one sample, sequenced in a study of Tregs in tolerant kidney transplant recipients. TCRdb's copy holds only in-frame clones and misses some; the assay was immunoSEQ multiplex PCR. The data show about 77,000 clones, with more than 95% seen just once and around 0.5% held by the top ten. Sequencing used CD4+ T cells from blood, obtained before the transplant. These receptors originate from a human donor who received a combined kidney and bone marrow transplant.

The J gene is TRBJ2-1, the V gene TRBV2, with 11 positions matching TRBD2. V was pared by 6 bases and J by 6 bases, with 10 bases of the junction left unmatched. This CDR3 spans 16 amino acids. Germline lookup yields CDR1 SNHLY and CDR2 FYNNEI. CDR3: CASRGKTSGIVNEQFF. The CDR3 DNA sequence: TGTGCCAGCAGGGGGAAGACTAGCGGGATCGTCAATGAGCAGTTCTTC.

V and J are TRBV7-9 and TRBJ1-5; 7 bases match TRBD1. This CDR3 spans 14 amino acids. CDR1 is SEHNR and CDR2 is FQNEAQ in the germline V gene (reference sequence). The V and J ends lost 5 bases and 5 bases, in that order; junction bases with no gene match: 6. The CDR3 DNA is TGTGCCAGCAGCCCTGACAGGGACTATCAGCCCCAGCATTTT. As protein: CASSPDRDYQPQHF.

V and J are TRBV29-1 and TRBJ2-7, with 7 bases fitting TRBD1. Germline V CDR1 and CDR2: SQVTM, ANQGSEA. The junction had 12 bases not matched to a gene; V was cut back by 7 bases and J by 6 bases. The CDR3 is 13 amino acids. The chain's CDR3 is CSAEGAGIREQYF. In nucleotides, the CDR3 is TGCAGCGCCGAGGGGGCAGGGATTCGCGAGCAGTACTTC.

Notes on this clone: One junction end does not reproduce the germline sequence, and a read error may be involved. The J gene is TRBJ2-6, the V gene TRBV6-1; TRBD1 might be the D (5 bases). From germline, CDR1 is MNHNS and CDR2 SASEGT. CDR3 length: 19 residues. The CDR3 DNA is TGTGCCAGCAGCGAAGGTTTGGGCGGACACTTCTCTGGGGCCAACGTCCTGACTTTC. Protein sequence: CASSEGLGGHFSGANVLTF.

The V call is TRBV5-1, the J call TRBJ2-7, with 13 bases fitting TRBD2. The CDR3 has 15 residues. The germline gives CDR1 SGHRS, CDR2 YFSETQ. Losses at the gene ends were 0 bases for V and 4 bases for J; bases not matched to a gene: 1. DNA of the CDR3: TGCGCCAGCAGCTTGGAACTAGCGGGGGGGTACGAGCAGTACTTC. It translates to CASSLELAGGYEQYF.

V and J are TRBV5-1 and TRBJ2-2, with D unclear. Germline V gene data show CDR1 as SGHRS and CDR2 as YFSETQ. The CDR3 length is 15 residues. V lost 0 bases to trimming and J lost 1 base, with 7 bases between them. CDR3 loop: CASSLANMNTGELFF. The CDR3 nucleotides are TGCGCCAGCAGCTTGGCCAACATGAACACCGGGGAGCTGTTTTTT. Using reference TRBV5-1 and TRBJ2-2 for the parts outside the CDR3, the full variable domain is KAGVTQTPRYLIKTRGQQVTLSCSPISGHRSVSWYQQTPGQGLQFLFEYFSETQRNKGNFPGRFSGRQFSNSRSEMNVSTLELGDSALYLCASSLANMNTGELFFGEGSRLTVL.

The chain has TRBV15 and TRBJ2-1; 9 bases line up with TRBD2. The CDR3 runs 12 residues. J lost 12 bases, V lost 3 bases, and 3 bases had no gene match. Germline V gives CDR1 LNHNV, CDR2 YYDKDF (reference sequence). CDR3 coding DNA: TGTGCCACCAGCAGTTCAGCGGGAGGGCAGTTCTTC. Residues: CATSSSAGGQFF.

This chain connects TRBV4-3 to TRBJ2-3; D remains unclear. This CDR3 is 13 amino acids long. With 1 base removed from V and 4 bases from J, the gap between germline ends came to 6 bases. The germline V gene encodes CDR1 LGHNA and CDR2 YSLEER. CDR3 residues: CASSQGYSDTQYF. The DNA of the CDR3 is TGCGCCAGCAGCCAAGGTTATTCAGATACGCAGTATTTT.

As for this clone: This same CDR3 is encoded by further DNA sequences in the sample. The CDR3 DNA reads as TGTGCCAGCGGGCCAAGGCAGGGTCATAGCAATCAGCCCCAGCATTTT. Protein: CASGPRQGHSNQPQHF. V usage is TRBV27 and J usage is TRBJ1-5; D possibly corresponds to TRBD1 (5 bases). The CDR3 loop spans 16 amino acids. Trimming removed 8 bases from V and 0 bases from J, with 17 bases in between. The germline gives CDR1 MNHEY, CDR2 SMNVEV (reference sequence).

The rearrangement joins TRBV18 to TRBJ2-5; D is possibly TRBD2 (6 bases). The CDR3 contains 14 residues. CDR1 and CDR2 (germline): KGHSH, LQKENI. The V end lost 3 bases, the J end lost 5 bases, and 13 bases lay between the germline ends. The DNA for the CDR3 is TGTGCCAGCTCACCGCGGGGTTCAGAGGAGACCCAGTACTTC. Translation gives CASSPRGSEETQYF.

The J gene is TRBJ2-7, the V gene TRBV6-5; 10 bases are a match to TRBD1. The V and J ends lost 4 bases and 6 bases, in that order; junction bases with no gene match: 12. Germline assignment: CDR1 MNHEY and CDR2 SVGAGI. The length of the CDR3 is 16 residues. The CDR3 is CASSLLRTGGSSEQYF. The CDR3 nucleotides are TGTGCCAGCAGTTTACTCCGGACAGGGGGATCTTCCGAGCAGTACTTC.

DNA of the CDR3: TGTGCCAGCAGCTCTCGGAGCACGGGCAATGAGCAGTTCTTC. As protein: CASSSRSTGNEQFF. The genes are TRBV9 and TRBJ2-1, with unresolved D. CDR1 and CDR2 (germline): SGDLS, YYNGEE. This CDR3 is 14 amino acids long. V was clipped by 4 bases and J by 6 bases, with 14 bases between them.

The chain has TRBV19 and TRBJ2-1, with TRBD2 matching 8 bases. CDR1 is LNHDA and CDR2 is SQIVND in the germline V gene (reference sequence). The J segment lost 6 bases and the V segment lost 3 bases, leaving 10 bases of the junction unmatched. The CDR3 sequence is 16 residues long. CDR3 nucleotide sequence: TGTGCCAGTAGTATCCGAGCGGGAGTTCGGGTCAATGAGCAGTTCTTC. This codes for CASSIRAGVRVNEQFF.

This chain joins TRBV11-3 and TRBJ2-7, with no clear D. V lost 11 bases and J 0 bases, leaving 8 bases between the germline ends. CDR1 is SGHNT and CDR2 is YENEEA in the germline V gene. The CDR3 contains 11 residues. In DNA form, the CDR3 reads TGTGCCTCCTCGGGCTCCTACGAGCAGTACTTC. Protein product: CASSGSYEQYF.

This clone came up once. The CDR3 DNA reads TGTGCCAGTAGTAAACTCTTCGGGACAGATAAGCAAGAGACCCAGTACTTC. Translating gives CASSKLFGTDKQETQYF. V usage is TRBV19 and J usage is TRBJ2-5, with 7 positions matching TRBD1. The V gene end was trimmed by 4 bases and the J gene end by 2 bases; junction bases not matched to a gene: 13. The CDR3 is 17 residues long. Germline V gives CDR1 LNHDA, CDR2 SQIVND (reference sequence).

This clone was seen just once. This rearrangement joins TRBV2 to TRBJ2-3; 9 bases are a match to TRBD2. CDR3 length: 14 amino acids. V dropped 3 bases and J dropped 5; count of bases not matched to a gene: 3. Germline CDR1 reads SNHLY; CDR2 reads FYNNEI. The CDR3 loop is CASSDSSGEDTQYF. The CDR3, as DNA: TGTGCCAGCAGTGATTCTAGCGGGGAAGATACGCAGTATTTT.

The CDR3 bases are TGTGCCAGCAGCTTTTTAACCCGGAGAGACTATGGCTACACCTTC. Its protein product is CASSFLTRRDYGYTF. The chain couples TRBV7-9 to TRBJ1-2, with D uncertain. The ends were cut back, 3 bases at V and 3 bases at J, with 14 bases in the middle. Per germline, CDR1 SEHNR and CDR2 FQNEAQ (reference sequence). This CDR3 has 15 amino acids.

DNA for the CDR3: TGTGCCAGCAGTTTCCAGGGGGGAGCCGGAAACACCATATATTTT. Encoded protein: CASSFQGGAGNTIYF. The rearrangement links TRBV28 to TRBJ1-3; 7 bases agree with TRBD1. J lost 4 bases, V lost 3 bases, and 6 bases had no gene match. The CDR3 totals 15 residues. Germline V lookup: CDR1 MDHEN, CDR2 SYDVKM.

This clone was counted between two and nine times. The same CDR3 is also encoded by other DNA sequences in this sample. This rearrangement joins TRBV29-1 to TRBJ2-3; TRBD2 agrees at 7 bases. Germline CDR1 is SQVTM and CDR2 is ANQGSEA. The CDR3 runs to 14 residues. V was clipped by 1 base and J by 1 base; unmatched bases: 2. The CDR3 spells CSVEGGRGTDTQYF. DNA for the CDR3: TGCAGCGTTGAAGGCGGGAGAGGCACAGATACGCAGTATTTT.

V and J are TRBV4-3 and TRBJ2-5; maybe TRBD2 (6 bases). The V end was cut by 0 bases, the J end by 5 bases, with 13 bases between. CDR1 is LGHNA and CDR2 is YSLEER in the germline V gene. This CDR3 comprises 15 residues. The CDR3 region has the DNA TGCGCCAGCAGCCAAGATCGAGCGGGCGGCGAGACCCAGTACTTC. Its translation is CASSQDRAGGETQYF.

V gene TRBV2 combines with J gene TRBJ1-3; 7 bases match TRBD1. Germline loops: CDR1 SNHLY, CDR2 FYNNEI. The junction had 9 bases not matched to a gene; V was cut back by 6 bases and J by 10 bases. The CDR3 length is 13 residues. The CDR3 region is CASSPDRENTIYF. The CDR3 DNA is TGTGCCAGCAGCCCTGACAGGGAAAATACCATATATTTT.

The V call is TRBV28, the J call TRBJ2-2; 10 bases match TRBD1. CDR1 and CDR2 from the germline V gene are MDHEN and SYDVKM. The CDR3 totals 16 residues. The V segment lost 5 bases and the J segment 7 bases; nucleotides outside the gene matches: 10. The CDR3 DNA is TGTGCCAGCAGTCGACCGGGACAGGGGATGAGCGGGGAGCTGTTTTTT. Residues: CASSRPGQGMSGELFF.

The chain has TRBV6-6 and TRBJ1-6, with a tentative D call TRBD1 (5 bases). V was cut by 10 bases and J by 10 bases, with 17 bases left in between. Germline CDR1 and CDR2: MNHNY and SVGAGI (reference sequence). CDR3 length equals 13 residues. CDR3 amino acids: CATFGSGYSPLHF. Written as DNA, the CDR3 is TGTGCCACCTTTGGCTCAGGGTACTCACCCCTCCACTTT.

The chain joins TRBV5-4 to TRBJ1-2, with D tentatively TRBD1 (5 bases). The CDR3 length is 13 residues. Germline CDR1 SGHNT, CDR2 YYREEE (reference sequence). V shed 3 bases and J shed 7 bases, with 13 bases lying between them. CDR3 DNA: TGTGCCAGCAGCTCGGTCCAGGGAAGTGGCTACACCTTC. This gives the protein CASSSVQGSGYTF.

CDR3 loop: CASSQGIKWRNKSSYEQYF. As DNA, the CDR3 is TGCGCCAGCAGCCAAGGTATTAAGTGGCGGAACAAGAGCTCCTACGAGCAGTACTTC. V gene TRBV4-3 combines with J gene TRBJ2-7, with unresolved D. Germline V gene sequence: CDR1 LGHNA, CDR2 YSLEER. Trimming stripped 1 base from V and 0 bases from J, with 22 bases between. The CDR3 is 19 amino acids.

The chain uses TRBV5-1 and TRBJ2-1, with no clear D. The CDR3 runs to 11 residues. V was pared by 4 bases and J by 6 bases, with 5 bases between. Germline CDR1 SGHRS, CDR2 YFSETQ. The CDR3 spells CASSLSNEQFF. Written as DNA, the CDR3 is TGCGCCAGCAGCCTATCCAATGAGCAGTTCTTC.

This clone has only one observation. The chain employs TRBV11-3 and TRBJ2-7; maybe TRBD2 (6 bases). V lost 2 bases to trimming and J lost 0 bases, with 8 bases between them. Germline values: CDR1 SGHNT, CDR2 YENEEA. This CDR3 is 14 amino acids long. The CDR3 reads CASSLTSSSYEQYF. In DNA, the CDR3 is TGTGCCAGCAGCTTAACTAGCAGCTCCTACGAGCAGTACTTC.